The present T cell receptor (beta chain) was sequenced within a study of radiotherapy plus CTLA-4 blockade in lung cancer. Some clones are missing from TCRdb's copy, which holds only in-frame ones; the method was immunoSEQ multiplex PCR. The sample carries just over 60,000 clones, approximately 75% recorded once. Participants had chemo-refractory metastatic non-small-cell lung cancer and were treated with focal radiation plus ipilimumab CTLA-4 blockade. The V and J ends lost 0 bases and 5 bases, in that order; junction bases with no gene match: 6. There are 15 residues in the CDR3. Germline CDR1 and CDR2: MNHEY and SVGAGI.

The sequence derives from a human donor with non-small cell lung cancer who had a complete response to radiotherapy plus ipilimumab. The V call is TRBV6-5, the J call TRBJ2-5; 7 bases fit TRBD1. Here the sequenced sample was peripheral blood, taken from a patient treated with radiotherapy plus ipilimumab. CDR3 sequence reads: CASSYSQGGGETQYF. As DNA, the CDR3 is TGTGCCAGCAGTTACTCGCAAGGGGGCGGGGAGACCCAGTACTTC.